This entry lists 14 T cell receptor beta chains sequenced from one sample in a study of T cell repertoires in cytomegalovirus infection. From the reads, TCRdb called clonotypes with MiXCR, one entry per CDR3 protein. The sample consists of about 920,000 distinct CDR3 sequences, 31% of them appearing once. These receptors' targets are unknown. Sequenced here: cultured CD8+ T cells from PBMCs, sampled from culture after CMV antigen stimulation. The receptors were sampled from a human donor in good health (CMV status not recorded). Some clones in this sample may be carry-over from other donors' samples.

This clonotype has more than one count but fewer than ten. The chain recombines TRBV27 with TRBJ1-2, with 7 bases that match TRBD1. This CDR3 spans 13 amino acids. Germline trimming cut 2 bases from V and 8 bases from J; bases unmatched to any gene: 5. Germline values: CDR1 MNHEY, CDR2 SMNVEV (reference sequence). CDR3 nucleotide sequence: TGTGCCAGCAGTTTAACAGGGGTGGGGGGCTACACCTTC. Its protein is CASSLTGVGGYTF.

The CDR3 nucleotides are TGTGCCAGCAGCTTACTAGCGGGAGAATCCTACGAGCAGTACGTC. Translated: CASSLLAGESYEQYV. The chain uses TRBV7-9 and TRBJ2-7; 10 bases fit TRBD2. The V segment lost 2 bases and the J segment 1 base; nucleotides outside the gene matches: 2. The CDR3 loop spans 15 amino acids. Looked up from germline, CDR1 is SEHNR and CDR2 is FQNEAQ (reference sequence).

The chain employs TRBV28 and TRBJ1-5; weak D call: TRBD1 (6 bases). Deletions cut 6 bases from V and 3 bases from J, with 12 bases between. The CDR3 covers 14 residues. Per germline, CDR1 MDHEN and CDR2 SYDVKM. The CDR3: CASSLRGINQPQHF. The DNA for the CDR3 is TGTGCCAGCAGCCTCAGGGGAATCAATCAGCCCCAGCATTTT.

Here the CDR3 DNA reads TGCAGTGCTAGACCTCCGGATGGGCGGGGGCAATACAATGAGCAGTTCTTC. Translating gives CSARPPDGRGQYNEQFF. The chain uses TRBV20-1 and TRBJ2-1; a possible D gene is TRBD2 (7 bases). Germline V gives CDR1 DFQATT, CDR2 SNEGSKA (reference sequence). Trimming took off 2 bases at V and 4 bases at J, with 21 bases between the two ends. CDR3 length: 17 amino acids.

The chain couples TRBV24-1 to TRBJ2-2, with 9 nucleotides matching TRBD2. The germline V gene has CDR1 KGHDR and CDR2 SFDVKD. The CDR3 is 17 residues long. V trimming: 9 bases; J trimming: 0 bases; junction bases outside the gene matches: 10. The CDR3: CATCGSPSGANTGELFF. In DNA form, the CDR3 reads TGTGCCACCTGTGGTTCGCCTAGCGGGGCGAACACCGGGGAGCTGTTTTTT.

This clonotype turned up a few times. This chain links TRBV7-9 with TRBJ2-2; D perhaps matches TRBD2 (6 bases). Trimming shortened V by 5 bases and J by 6 bases, and 13 bases separated the two germline ends. Looked up from germline, CDR1 is SEHNR and CDR2 is FQNEAQ (reference sequence). This CDR3 has 14 residues. The CDR3 is CASSPTTSAGELFF. The CDR3 DNA reads as TGTGCCAGCAGCCCAACGACTAGTGCCGGGGAGCTGTTTTTT. The complete variable domain, with remaining parts taken from reference TRBV7-9 and TRBJ2-2, reads DTGVSQNPRHKITKRGQNVTFRCDPISEHNRLYWYRQTLGQGPEFLTYFQNEAQLEKSRLLSDRFSAERPKGSFSTLEIQRTEQGDSAMYLCASSPTTSAGELFFGEGSRLTVL.

The rearrangement joins TRBV6-5 to TRBJ1-1; tentatively, D is TRBD1 (5 bases). Germline V lookup: CDR1 MNHEY, CDR2 SVGAGI. V lost 6 bases and J lost 10, with 12 bases in between. CDR3 length equals 11 residues. The CDR3 protein is CASSQGDAAFF. The DNA of the CDR3 is TGTGCCAGCAGCCAGGGAGACGCAGCTTTCTTT.

About this clonotype itself: A read error may account for a junction end that differs from germline. The chain is built from TRBV4-3 and TRBJ2-2; 8 positions match TRBD2. This CDR3 has 16 residues. CDR1 is LGHNA, CDR2 YSLEER, per germline. The CDR3 spells CAGSLRLASYTGELFF. Here the CDR3 DNA reads TGCGCCGGCAGCCTCCGACTAGCGTCGTACACCGGGGAGCTGTTTTTT.

J is TRBJ2-3 and V is TRBV29-1, with no clear D. Germline values: CDR1 SQVTM, CDR2 ANQGSEA. There are 12 residues in the CDR3. Written as DNA, the CDR3 is TGCACACCCAGCCCGATGACAGATACGCAGTATTTT. Translating it yields CTPSPMTDTQYF.

In this sample, this clonotype turned up many times. The chain carries TRBV3-1 and TRBJ1-4; D gene ambiguous. This CDR3 spans 12 amino acids. CDR1 and CDR2 from the germline V gene are LGHDT and YNNKEL (reference sequence). Trimming cost V 4 bases and J 8 bases, with 8 bases left between them. The CDR3 region has the DNA TGTGCCAGCAGCCGAGGAACCGAAAAACTGTTTTTT. Its protein product is CASSRGTEKLFF. The entire variable domain, with the rest obtained from reference TRBV3-1 and TRBJ1-4, is as follows: DTAVSQTPKYLVTQMGNDKSIKCEQNLGHDTMYWYKQDSKKFLKIMFSYNNKELIINETVPNRFSPKSPDKAHLNLHINSLELGDSAVYFCASSRGTEKLFFGSGTQLSVL.

The chain is built from TRBV14 and TRBJ2-1; no clear D gene. This CDR3 is built from 15 residues. Germline CDR1 SGHDN, CDR2 FVKESK. V dropped 0 bases and J dropped 3 bases, with 9 bases sitting between them. CDR3 amino acids: CASSQEKRNYNEQFF. The CDR3, as DNA: TGTGCCAGCAGCCAAGAGAAAAGGAACTACAATGAGCAGTTCTTC.

This clonotype was counted between two and nine times. A much larger clone differs by one base, so this may be a read error. The chain has TRBV12-3 or TRBV12-4 and TRBJ1-1; D is unresolved. This CDR3 has 13 amino acids. Trimming removed 6 bases from V and 1 base from J, with 9 bases in between. The CDR3 coding sequence is TGTGCCAGCAGCTCAGTCCCGAACACTGAAGCTTTCTTT. Residues: CASSSVPNTEAFF.

This clonotype was recorded many times. The chain carries TRBV7-8 and TRBJ1-2, with a weak D call TRBD1 (5 bases). The germline V gene encodes CDR1 SGHVS and CDR2 FQNEAQ. With 5 bases removed from V and 0 bases from J, the gap between germline ends came to 13 bases. CDR3 length equals 15 residues. CDR3 loop: CASSPGAKANYGYTF. CDR3 bases: TGTGCCAGCAGCCCCGGGGCCAAAGCTAACTATGGCTACACCTTC.

This clonotype was detected a few times. The chain joins TRBV10-3 to TRBJ2-5; D possibly corresponds to TRBD1 (6 bases). The CDR3 totals 12 residues. The germline V gene has CDR1 ENHRY and CDR2 SYGVKD. Trimming shortened V by 6 bases and J by 5 bases, and 10 bases separated the two germline ends. In DNA, the CDR3 is TGTGCCATCAGGGACAGAGCGGAGACCCAGTACTTC. Encoded protein: CAIRDRAETQYF.